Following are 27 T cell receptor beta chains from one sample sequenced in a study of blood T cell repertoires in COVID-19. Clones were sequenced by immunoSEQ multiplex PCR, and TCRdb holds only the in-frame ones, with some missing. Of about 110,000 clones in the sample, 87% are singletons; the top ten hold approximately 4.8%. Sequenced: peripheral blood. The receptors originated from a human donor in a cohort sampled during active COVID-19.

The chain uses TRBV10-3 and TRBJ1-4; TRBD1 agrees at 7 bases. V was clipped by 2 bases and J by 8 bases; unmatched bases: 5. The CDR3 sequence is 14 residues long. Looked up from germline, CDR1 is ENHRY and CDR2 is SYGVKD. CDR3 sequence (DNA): TGTGCCATCAGTGAGGACAGGGACGAGGAAAAACTGTTTTTT. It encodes CAISEDRDEEKLFF.

CDR3 residues: CASSVAGDRVGEQYF. In DNA form, the CDR3 reads TGTGCCAGCAGCGTAGCAGGGGACAGGGTGGGTGAGCAGTACTTC. The rearrangement uses TRBV9 and TRBJ2-7; 9 bases align to TRBD1. V lost 0 bases, J lost 7 bases, and 8 bases stayed unmatched. The CDR3 runs to 15 residues. Germline V gene lookup returns CDR1 SGDLS and CDR2 YYNGEE.

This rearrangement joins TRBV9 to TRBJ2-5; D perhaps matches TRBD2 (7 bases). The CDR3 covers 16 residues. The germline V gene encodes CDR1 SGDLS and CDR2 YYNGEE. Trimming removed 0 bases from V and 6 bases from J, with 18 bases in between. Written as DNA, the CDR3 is TGTGCCAGCAGCGTAGGTGGGGGGGCCGAGTCAAAGACCCAGTACTTC. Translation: CASSVGGGAESKTQYF.

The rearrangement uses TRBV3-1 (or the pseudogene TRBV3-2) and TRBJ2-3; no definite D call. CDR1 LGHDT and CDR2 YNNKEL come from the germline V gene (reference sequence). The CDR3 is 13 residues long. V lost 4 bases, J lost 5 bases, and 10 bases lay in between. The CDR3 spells CASSLQVVDTQYF. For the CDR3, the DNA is TGTGCCAGCAGCCTCCAAGTAGTAGATACGCAGTATTTT.

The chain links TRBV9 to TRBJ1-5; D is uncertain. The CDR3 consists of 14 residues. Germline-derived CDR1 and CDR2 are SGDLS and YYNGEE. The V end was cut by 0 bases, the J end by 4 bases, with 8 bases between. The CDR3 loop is CASSVAPGNQPQHF. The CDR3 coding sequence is TGTGCCAGCAGCGTAGCACCGGGGAATCAGCCCCAGCATTTT. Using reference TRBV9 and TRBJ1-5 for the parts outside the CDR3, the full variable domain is DSGVTQTPKHLITATGQRVTLRCSPRSGDLSVYWYQQSLDQGLQFLIQYYNGEERAKGNILERFSAQQFPDLHSELNLSSLELGDSALYFCASSVAPGNQPQHFGDGTRLSIL.

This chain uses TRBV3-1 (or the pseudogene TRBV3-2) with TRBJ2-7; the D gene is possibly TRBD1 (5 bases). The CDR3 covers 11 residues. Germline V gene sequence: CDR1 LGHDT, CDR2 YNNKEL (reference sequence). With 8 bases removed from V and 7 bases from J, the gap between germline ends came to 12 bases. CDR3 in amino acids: CASGALVEQYF. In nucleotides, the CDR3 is TGTGCCAGCGGGGCCCTAGTGGAGCAGTACTTC.

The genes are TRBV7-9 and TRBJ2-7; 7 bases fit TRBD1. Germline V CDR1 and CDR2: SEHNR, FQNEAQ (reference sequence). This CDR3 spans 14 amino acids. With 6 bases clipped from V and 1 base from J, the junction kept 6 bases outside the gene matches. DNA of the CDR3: TGTGCCAGCAGATCCGGACAGGCGTCCTACGAGCAGTACTTC. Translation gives CASRSGQASYEQYF.

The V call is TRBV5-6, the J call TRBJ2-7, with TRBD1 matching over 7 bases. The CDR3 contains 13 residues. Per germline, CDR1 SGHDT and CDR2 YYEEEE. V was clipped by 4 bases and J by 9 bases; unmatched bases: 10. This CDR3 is CASSLNDRAGQYF. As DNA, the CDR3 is TGTGCCAGCAGCCTTAACGACAGGGCCGGGCAGTACTTC.

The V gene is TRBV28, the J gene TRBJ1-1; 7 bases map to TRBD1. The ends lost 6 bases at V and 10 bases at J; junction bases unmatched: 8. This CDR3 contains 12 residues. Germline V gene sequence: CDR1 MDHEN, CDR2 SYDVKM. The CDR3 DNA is TGTGCCAGCAGCCTCCGTCAGGGGGGAGCTTTCTTT. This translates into CASSLRQGGAFF.

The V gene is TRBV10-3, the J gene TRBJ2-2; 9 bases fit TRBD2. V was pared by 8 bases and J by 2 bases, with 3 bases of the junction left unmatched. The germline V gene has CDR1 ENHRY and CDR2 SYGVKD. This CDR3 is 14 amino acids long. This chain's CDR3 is CAISLAGNTGELFF. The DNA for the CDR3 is TGTGCCATCTCCCTAGCGGGAAACACCGGGGAGCTGTTTTTT.

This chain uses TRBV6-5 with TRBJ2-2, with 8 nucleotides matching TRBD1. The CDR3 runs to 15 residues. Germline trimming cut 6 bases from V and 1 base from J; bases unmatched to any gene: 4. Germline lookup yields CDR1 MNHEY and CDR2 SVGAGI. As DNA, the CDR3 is TGTGCCAGCAGCAGGGGACAGGTGAACACCGGGGAGCTGTTTTTT. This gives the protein CASSRGQVNTGELFF.

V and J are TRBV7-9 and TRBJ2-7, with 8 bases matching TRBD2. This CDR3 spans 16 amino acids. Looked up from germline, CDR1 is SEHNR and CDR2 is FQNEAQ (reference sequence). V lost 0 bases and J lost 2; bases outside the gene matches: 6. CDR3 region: CASSLAVNSGTYEQYF. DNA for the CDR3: TGTGCCAGCAGCTTAGCGGTTAATAGCGGGACCTACGAGCAGTACTTC.

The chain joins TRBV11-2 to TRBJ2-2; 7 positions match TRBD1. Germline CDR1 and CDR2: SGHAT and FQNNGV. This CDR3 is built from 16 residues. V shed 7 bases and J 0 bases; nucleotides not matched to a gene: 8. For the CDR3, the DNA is TGTGCCAGCATCCCGGGACAGAGGACGAACACCGGGGAGCTGTTTTTT. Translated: CASIPGQRTNTGELFF.

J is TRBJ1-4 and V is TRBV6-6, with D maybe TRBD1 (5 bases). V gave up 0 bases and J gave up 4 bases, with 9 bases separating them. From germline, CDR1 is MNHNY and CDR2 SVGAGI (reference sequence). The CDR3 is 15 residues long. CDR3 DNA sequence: TGTGCCAGCAGTTACTCGGGGGGGTTTAATGAAAAACTGTTTTTT. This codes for CASSYSGGFNEKLFF.

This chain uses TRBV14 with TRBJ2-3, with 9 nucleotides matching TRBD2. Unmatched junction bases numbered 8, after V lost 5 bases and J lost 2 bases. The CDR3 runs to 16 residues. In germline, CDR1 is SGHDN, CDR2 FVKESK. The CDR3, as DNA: TGTGCCAGCAGCTATAGGCTAGCGGGGAACACAGATACGCAGTATTTT. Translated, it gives CASSYRLAGNTDTQYF.

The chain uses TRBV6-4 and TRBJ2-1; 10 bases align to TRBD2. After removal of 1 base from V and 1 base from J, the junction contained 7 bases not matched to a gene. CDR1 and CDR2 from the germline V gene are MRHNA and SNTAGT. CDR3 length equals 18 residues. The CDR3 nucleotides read TGTGCCAGCAGTGACTTCGGATCTAGCGGGAGTTCCTACAATGAGCAGTTCTTC. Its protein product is CASSDFGSSGSSYNEQFF.

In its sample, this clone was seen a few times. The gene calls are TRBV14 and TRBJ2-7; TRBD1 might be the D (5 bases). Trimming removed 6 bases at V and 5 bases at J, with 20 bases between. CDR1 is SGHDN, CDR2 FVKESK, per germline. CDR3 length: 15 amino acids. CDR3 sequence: CASSNRAGMVDEQYF. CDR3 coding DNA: TGTGCCAGCAGTAATAGGGCAGGGATGGTTGACGAGCAGTACTTC.

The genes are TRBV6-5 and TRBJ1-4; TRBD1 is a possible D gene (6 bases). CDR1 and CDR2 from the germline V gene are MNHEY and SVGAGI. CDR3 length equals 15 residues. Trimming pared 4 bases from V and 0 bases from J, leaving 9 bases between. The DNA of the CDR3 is TGTGCCAGCAGTTGGGAGGGGGCAACTAATGAAAAACTGTTTTTT. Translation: CASSWEGATNEKLFF.

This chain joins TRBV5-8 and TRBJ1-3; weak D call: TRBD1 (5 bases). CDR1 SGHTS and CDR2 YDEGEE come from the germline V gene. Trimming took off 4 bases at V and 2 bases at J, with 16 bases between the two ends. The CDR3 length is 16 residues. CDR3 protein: CASSNDPGLTGNTIYF. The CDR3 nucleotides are TGTGCCAGCAGCAACGACCCAGGGCTTACTGGAAACACCATATATTTT.

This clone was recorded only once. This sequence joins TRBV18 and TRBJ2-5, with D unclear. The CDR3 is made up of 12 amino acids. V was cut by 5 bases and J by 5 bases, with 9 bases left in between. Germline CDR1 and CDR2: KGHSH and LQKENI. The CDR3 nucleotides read TGTGCCAGCTCATGGTTCCGGGAGACCCAGTACTTC. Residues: CASSWFRETQYF.

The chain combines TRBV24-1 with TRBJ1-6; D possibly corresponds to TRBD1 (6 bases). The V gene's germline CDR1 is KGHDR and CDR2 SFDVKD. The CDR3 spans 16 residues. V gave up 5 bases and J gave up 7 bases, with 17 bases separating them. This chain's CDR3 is CATSGPLQGLNSPLHF. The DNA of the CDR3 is TGTGCCACCAGTGGCCCATTGCAGGGGTTGAATTCACCCCTCCACTTT.

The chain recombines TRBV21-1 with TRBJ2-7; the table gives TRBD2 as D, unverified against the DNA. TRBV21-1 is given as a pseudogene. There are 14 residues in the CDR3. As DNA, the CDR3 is TGTGCCAGCAGCAAAGGCGGCCTTTCCTACGAGCAGTACTTC. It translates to CASSKGGLSYEQYF.

CDR3 protein: CASSPRTSGRGVGETQYF. Written as DNA, the CDR3 is TGTGCCAGCAGCCCCAGGACTAGCGGGAGGGGGGTTGGAGAGACCCAGTACTTC. This chain joins TRBV7-2 and TRBJ2-5, with 15 bases fitting TRBD2. Germline CDR1 SGHTA, CDR2 FQGNSA. There are 18 residues in the CDR3. Trimming cost V 5 bases and J 4 bases; bases outside gene matches: 11.

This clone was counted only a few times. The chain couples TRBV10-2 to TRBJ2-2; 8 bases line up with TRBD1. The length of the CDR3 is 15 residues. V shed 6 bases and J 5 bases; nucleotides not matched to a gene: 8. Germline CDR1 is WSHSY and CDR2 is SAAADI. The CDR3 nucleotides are TGCGCCAGCAGGAGGACAGGGTTAGGGACCGGGGAGCTGTTTTTT. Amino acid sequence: CASRRTGLGTGELFF.

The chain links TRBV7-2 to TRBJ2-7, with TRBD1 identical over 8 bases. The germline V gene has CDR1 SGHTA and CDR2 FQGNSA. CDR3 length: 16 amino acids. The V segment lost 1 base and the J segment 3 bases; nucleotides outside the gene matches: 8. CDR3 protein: CASSLEGTGFGYEQYF. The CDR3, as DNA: TGTGCCAGCAGCTTAGAGGGGACAGGTTTTGGCTACGAGCAGTACTTC.

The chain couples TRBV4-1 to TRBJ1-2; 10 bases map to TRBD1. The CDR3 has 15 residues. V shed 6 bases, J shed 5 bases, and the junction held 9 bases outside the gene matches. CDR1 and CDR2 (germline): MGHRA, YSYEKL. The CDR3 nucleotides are TGCGCCAGCAGTCGTCCCGGGACAGGGGATTATGGCTACACCTTC. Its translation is CASSRPGTGDYGYTF.

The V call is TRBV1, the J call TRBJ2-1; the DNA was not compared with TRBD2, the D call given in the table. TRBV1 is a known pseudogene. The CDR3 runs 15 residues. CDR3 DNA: TGCACCAGCAGCCAAGAGTCCCCGTTGCGCAATGAGCAGTTCTTC. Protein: CTSSQESPLRNEQFF.